This is a list of T cell receptor beta chains from one sample in a study of blood T cells in healthy people across ages. TCRdb reprocessed the 5' RACE reads with MiXCR, giving one entry per CDR3 protein. This sample has about 1,800,000 distinct CDR3 sequences, with 28% found just once. Source material: blood. The receptors shown here come from a woman younger than 45 in good health. The CDR3 runs from the conserved cysteine through the conserved F or W. The order of the fields is CDR3 protein, J gene, V gene.

cdr3_aa: CASSETTGQEGEQYF; j_call: TRBJ2-7; v_call: TRBV2
cdr3_aa: CASSPSSGEAYNEQFF; j_call: TRBJ2-1; v_call: TRBV5-4
cdr3_aa: CASSWGAGLATTDTQYF; j_call: TRBJ2-3; v_call: TRBV6-6
cdr3_aa: CASSDRGIADTQYF; j_call: TRBJ2-3; v_call: TRBV12-3/TRBV12-4
cdr3_aa: CSVEDLAGGETQYF; j_call: TRBJ2-5; v_call: TRBV29-1
cdr3_aa: CATSKTGRNQPQHF; j_call: TRBJ1-5; v_call: TRBV15
cdr3_aa: CASSPDRGPTEAFF; j_call: TRBJ1-1; v_call: TRBV12-3/TRBV12-4
cdr3_aa: CASSLGMTNYGYTF; j_call: TRBJ1-2; v_call: TRBV7-9
cdr3_aa: CASSLEGVGETQYF; j_call: TRBJ2-5; v_call: TRBV11-2
cdr3_aa: CASRERDLKNYGYTF; j_call: TRBJ1-2; v_call: TRBV12-3/TRBV12-4
cdr3_aa: CASSAELAGGYNEQFF; j_call: TRBJ2-1; v_call: TRBV9
cdr3_aa: CASSSHRLMRDEQYF; j_call: TRBJ2-7; v_call: TRBV7-8
cdr3_aa: CASSLDRLYQPQHF; j_call: TRBJ1-5; v_call: TRBV7-8
cdr3_aa: CSARVPGRKIAKNIQYF; j_call: TRBJ2-4; v_call: TRBV20-1
cdr3_aa: CASSAGTANQPQHF; j_call: TRBJ1-5; v_call: TRBV5-5
cdr3_aa: CASSLTGGRGETQYF; j_call: TRBJ2-5; v_call: TRBV7-9
cdr3_aa: CASSTNGRRGTEAFF; j_call: TRBJ1-1; v_call: TRBV6-5
cdr3_aa: CASSFGDNPTYEQYF; j_call: TRBJ2-7; v_call: TRBV6-5
cdr3_aa: CASSLGQGRDNEQFF; j_call: TRBJ2-1; v_call: TRBV11-2
cdr3_aa: CASTDLPYEQYF; j_call: TRBJ2-7; v_call: TRBV7-2
cdr3_aa: CASRPGQGIGEQYF; j_call: TRBJ2-7; v_call: TRBV28
cdr3_aa: CASSRGGDENTEAFF; j_call: TRBJ1-1; v_call: TRBV5-1
cdr3_aa: CASSLTSGRGLYEQYF; j_call: TRBJ2-7; v_call: TRBV5-1
cdr3_aa: CSARDTSGVETQYF; j_call: TRBJ2-5; v_call: TRBV20-1
cdr3_aa: CASIRDPFTGRDTQYF; j_call: TRBJ2-3; v_call: TRBV27